This paragraph covers one T cell receptor beta chain sequence. Seattle researchers signed up patients amid active infection and tracked them longitudinally. This entry belongs to a study of blood T cell repertoires in COVID-19. Turning to the study itself: Whether acute or convalescent, the COVID-19 samples came from the United States, Italy and Spain. The cDNA or gDNA used as material had been derived from T cells, B-cell-depleted T cells, or PBMCs.

Germline loops: CDR1 SGHTA, CDR2 FQGNSA. The CDR3 is 15 amino acids. Trimming took 1 base from V and 2 from J, leaving 11 bases between them. Original methodology: It was from reference gene primer amplification that nucleated cell counts were estimated. TCRdb's table, derived via immunoSEQ multiplex PCR, lists solely in-frame clones and lacks some. That table gives V, J and clone size, and the DNA gave D and trimming. The repertoire has some 90,000 clones, more than 70% of them found once; the top ten carry less than 3.5%. The sample taken for sequencing was peripheral blood. The chain is built from TRBV7-2 and TRBJ1-1, with a tentative D call TRBD1 (5 bases). The clonotype was recovered from a man aged 45-65 years with COVID-19, enrolled during active disease. For the CDR3, the DNA is TGTGCCAGCAGCTTAGGGGCAGGGCTTAACACTGAAGCTTTCTTT. It is translated as CASSLGAGLNTEAFF.